Presented here are 4 T cell receptor beta chains from one specimen sequenced in a study of patients and donors after allogeneic stem cell transplantation. TCRdb re-called the RT-PCR reads with MiXCR, one entry per CDR3 protein. Here the sample spans more than 75,000 distinct CDR3 sequences, approximately 5.2% being singletons. The sequenced material came from blood, either unsorted or a sorted T cell fraction (not recorded which). The receptors originated from a human donor who was either an allogeneic HSCT recipient or a stem cell or donor lymphocyte infusion donor (not recorded which). It is not recorded whose cells these are; they may come from a transplant donor.

This clonotype was recorded many times. The V gene is TRBV12-3 or TRBV12-4, the J gene TRBJ2-3, with D perhaps TRBD1 (6 bases). The V gene lost 5 bases and the J gene lost 0 bases, with 12 bases spanning the gap. The CDR3 covers 15 residues. This chain's CDR3 is CASSADRTSTDTQYF. CDR3 DNA: TGTGCCAGCAGTGCCGACAGGACCAGCACAGATACGCAGTATTTT.

This clonotype came up many times. The rearrangement links TRBV7-2 to TRBJ1-2; D possibly corresponds to TRBD1 (6 bases). This CDR3 has 14 amino acids. V gave up 5 bases and J gave up 3 bases, with 13 bases separating them. In germline, CDR1 is SGHTA, CDR2 FQGNSA. CDR3 amino acids: CASSVTGWDYGYTF. The CDR3 DNA reads TGTGCCAGCAGCGTAACAGGGTGGGACTATGGCTACACCTTC.

This clonotype was found many times. This sequence joins TRBV19 and TRBJ2-2, with 7 bases aligning to TRBD2. Germline lookup yields CDR1 LNHDA and CDR2 SQIVND (reference sequence). The J segment lost 0 bases and the V segment lost 8 bases, leaving 6 bases of the junction unmatched. This CDR3 comprises 15 residues. CDR3 residues: CASVRGMANTGELFF. The CDR3, as DNA: TGTGCCAGTGTGCGGGGGATGGCGAACACCGGGGAGCTGTTTTTT.

Only a few counts were recorded for this clonotype. This chain links TRBV7-2 with TRBJ2-2; 7 positions match TRBD1. Germline assignment: CDR1 SGHTA and CDR2 FQGNSA. This CDR3 spans 13 amino acids. The trim removed 5 bases at V and 7 bases at J, leaving 4 bases unmatched. CDR3 region: CASSPTGLGELFF. The CDR3 region has the DNA TGTGCCAGCAGCCCGACAGGGCTCGGGGAGCTGTTTTTT.